A single sample is the source of the 28 T cell receptor beta chains below, sequenced in a study of tumor and adjacent non-tumor tissue in lung cancer. The template was RNA from unsorted bulk tissue. TCRbeta libraries were built with three rounds of nested PCR, modified from ARM-PCR. TCRdb passed the multiplex PCR reads through MiXCR, listing each CDR3 protein once. The sample consists of around 86,000 distinct CDR3 sequences, 72% of them appearing once. Sequencing used lung tumor tissue. The receptors come from a woman in her thirties or forties with non-small cell lung cancer.

This clonotype was observed at least ten times. The V and J genes are TRBV6-6 and TRBJ1-5; a possible D gene is TRBD1 (5 bases). The CDR3 runs 15 residues. V was cut by 0 bases and J by 3 bases, with 9 bases left in between. Germline CDR1 reads MNHNY; CDR2 reads SVGAGI (reference sequence). In nucleotides, the CDR3 is TGTGCCAGCAGTTACTCGAGGGGAAACAATCAGCCCCAGCATTTT. As protein: CASSYSRGNNQPQHF.

Concerning this clonotype: An end of the junction does not agree with germline; a read error may underlie this. In DNA form, the CDR3 reads TGTGTCAGCAGTGAATTGGGGACAGGTGGCTCACCCCTCCACTTT. This sequence encodes CVSSELGTGGSPLHF. This chain connects TRBV25-1 to TRBJ1-6; TRBD1 matches at 8 bases. This CDR3 is built from 15 residues. The V gene's germline CDR1 is MGHDK and CDR2 SYGVNS. Drawing the rest from reference TRBV25-1 and TRBJ1-6, the complete variable domain is EADIYQTPRYLVIGTGKKITLECSQTMGHDKMYWYQQDPGMELHLIHYSYGVNSTEKGDLSSESTVSRIRTEHFPLTLESARPSHTSQYLCVSSELGTGGSPLHFGNGTRLTVT.

For this clonotype: A read error may explain this, as a much larger clone is one base away. The chain employs TRBV7-8 and TRBJ1-4; 7 bases match TRBD1. After removal of 4 bases from V and 14 bases from J, the junction contained 7 bases not matched to a gene. The CDR3 runs 12 residues. Germline assignment: CDR1 SGHVS and CDR2 FQNEAQ. This CDR3 is CASSSLDRALFF. The CDR3 nucleotides read TGTGCCAGCAGCTCACTAGACAGGGCGCTGTTTTTT.

J is TRBJ2-4 and V is TRBV11-2; D is undetermined. V was trimmed by 9 bases and J by 4 bases, leaving 16 bases between them. The CDR3 is made up of 14 amino acids. Germline CDR1 and CDR2: SGHAT and FQNNGV. CDR3 bases: TGTGCCAGTAGCCTCACGGGTGGTAAAAACATTCAGTACTTC. This codes for CASSLTGGKNIQYF.

With respect to this clonotype: The CDR3 end shows no conserved phenylalanine or tryptophan, and so a read error is likely. The DNA is omitted, as the CDR3 cannot be located on it reliably, and the CDR3 follows TCRdb's listing. This CDR3 reads CASTSPGATDTLYL. The chain carries TRBV4-1 and TRBJ2-3; TRBD1, the D gene given by the table, was not confirmed from the DNA. The CDR3 has 14 residues if both end residues are counted. From germline, CDR1 is MGHRA and CDR2 YSYEKL.

Points on this clonotype: One end of the junction fails to match germline, which may point to a read error. The genes are TRBV12-3 or TRBV12-4 and TRBJ1-1; D not certain. This CDR3 spans 14 amino acids. This chain's CDR3 is CVSKKEAGRTEAFF. CDR3 nucleotides: TGTGTCAGCAAAAAAGAGGCGGGGAGGACTGAAGCTTTCTTT.

This clonotype was picked up one time. The chain is built from TRBV20-1 and TRBJ2-1; 8 positions match TRBD2. V gave up 2 bases and J gave up 8 bases; unmatched junction bases: 11. This CDR3 contains 15 residues. CDR1 is DFQATT and CDR2 is SNEGSKA in the germline V gene (reference sequence). CDR3 nucleotides: TGCAGTGCTAGAACTAGCGGCTCTCCCCACTATGAGCAGTTCTTC. Translating gives CSARTSGSPHYEQFF.

As for this clonotype: A junction end diverges from the germline sequence, so it may reflect a read error. CDR3 sequence: CVSSLGDTGPGTQYF. DNA for the CDR3: TGTGTCAGCAGCTTGGGAGATACAGGGCCGGGTACGCAGTATTTT. The chain combines TRBV11-2 with TRBJ2-3; a weak D match, TRBD1 (6 bases). This CDR3 is 15 amino acids long. CDR1 is SGHAT, CDR2 FQNNGV, per germline.

Notes on this clonotype: The junction and the germline gene differ at one end; a read error may be behind it. V gene TRBV11-3 combines with J gene TRBJ2-3, with a tentative D call TRBD1 (5 bases). The CDR3 runs 16 residues. Germline CDR1 and CDR2: SGHNT and YENEEA. The CDR3 loop reads CVSSLRTRGRIDTQYF. CDR3 in DNA: TGTGTCAGCAGCCTTCGAACAAGGGGAAGGATAGATACGCAGTATTTC.

Of note for this clonotype: The junction does not match germline at one end; this may be a read error. The CDR3 DNA reads as TGTGCCAGCGGTTACTCGGACAGAGAACGGGACCAGTACTTC. Amino acid sequence: CASGYSDRERDQYF. This sequence joins TRBV6-5 and TRBJ2-5; TRBD1 might be the D (6 bases). The CDR3 extends over 14 amino acids. CDR1 is MNHEY, CDR2 SVGAGI, per germline.

Turning to this clonotype: The junction differs from germline at one of its ends, possibly a read error. The chain employs TRBV4-2 and TRBJ2-3; 7 nucleotides match TRBD2. The CDR3 spans 17 residues. Germline V gene data show CDR1 as LGHNA and CDR2 as YNFKEQ. The CDR3 here is CVSSQEGAGDPGDTQYF. CDR3 coding DNA: TGTGTCAGCAGCCAAGAAGGCGCGGGAGATCCCGGGGATACGCAGTATTTT.

Comment on this clonotype: No conserved phenylalanine or tryptophan ends this CDR3, so it is likely a read error. V usage is TRBV6-1 and J usage is TRBJ2-7; D may be TRBD1 (5 bases). The CDR3 loop spans 15 amino acids. Germline assignment: CDR1 MNHNS and CDR2 SASEGT. The DNA for the CDR3 is TGTACCAGCAGTGACCACCAGGGCGGCAACTCCGATCAGTACTAC. It translates to CTSSDHQGGNSDQYY.

Comments on this clonotype: One junction end does not reproduce the germline sequence, and a read error may be involved. This chain uses TRBV4-1 with TRBJ1-4, with unresolved D. The V gene's germline CDR1 is MGHRA and CDR2 YSYEKL. The CDR3 runs to 15 residues. The CDR3 nucleotides are TGCGCCAGCAGCCCCGACTCTTGGAGTGATGAAAAAGTGTTTTTT. As protein: CASSPDSWSDEKVFF.

The rearrangement links TRBV14 to TRBJ1-2; D gene ambiguous. Germline loops: CDR1 SGHDN, CDR2 FVKESK. The CDR3 is 16 residues long. Trimming removed 1 base from V and 11 bases from J, with 23 bases in between. CDR3 sequence: CASSQVQFALNYDYTF. CDR3 DNA: TGTGCCAGCAGCCAAGTTCAGTTTGCCCTTAACTATGATTACACCTTC.

In this sample, this clonotype turned up once. The chain employs TRBV7-8 and TRBJ2-5; D call uncertain. Germline CDR1 SGHVS, CDR2 FQNEAQ. The germline V and J ends were trimmed by 4 bases and 4 bases, with 16 bases remaining between them. This CDR3 contains 15 residues. The CDR3 DNA sequence: TGTGCCAGCAGCTCCAACGGCGGTGTCGCAGAGACCCAGTACTTC. Translating gives CASSSNGGVAETQYF.

Points on this clonotype: The junction shows a germline mismatch at one end, possibly a read error. The rearrangement uses TRBV6-1 and TRBJ2-7; 8 nucleotides line up with TRBD1. Looked up from germline, CDR1 is MNHNS and CDR2 is SASEGT. This CDR3 region has 15 residues. In nucleotides, the CDR3 is TGTGGCAGCAGTGAACGCGAGACAGGGGCCTACGAGCAGTACTTC. It translates to CGSSERETGAYEQYF.

With regard to this clonotype: A much larger clone lies one base from this, so it may be a read error. The CDR3 DNA follows: TGCAGTGCTAAAGCGACGTCGTTGACAGATGCGCAGTATTTT. Translation: CSAKATSLTDAQYF. The V gene is TRBV20-1, the J gene TRBJ2-3, with a possible D match to TRBD1 (5 bases). From germline, CDR1 is DFQATT and CDR2 SNEGSKA (reference sequence). CDR3 length: 14 residues.

For this clonotype: The germline gene is not matched at one end of the junction; a read error may be the cause. This chain uses TRBV7-8 with TRBJ1-4; no clear D. CDR3 length equals 12 residues. Germline assignment: CDR1 SGHVS and CDR2 FQNEAQ. CDR3 in amino acids: CVSSLDSEELFF. The CDR3 DNA reads TGTGTCAGCAGCTTAGACTCAGAAGAACTGTTTTTT.

The rearrangement links TRBV28 to TRBJ1-2; D remains ambiguous. V gave up 9 bases and J gave up 3 bases, with 23 bases separating them. Germline loops: CDR1 MDHEN, CDR2 SYDVKM. This CDR3 contains 16 residues. The CDR3 reads CASNLDWEGRDYGYTF. The CDR3 region has the DNA TGTGCCAGTAATTTAGATTGGGAGGGTCGCGACTATGGCTACACCTTC.

Turning to this clonotype: A junction end diverges from the germline sequence, so it may reflect a read error. The rearrangement links TRBV11-2 to TRBJ2-7; a weak D match, TRBD1 (6 bases). The germline V gene encodes CDR1 SGHAT and CDR2 FQNNGV. This CDR3 contains 16 residues. CDR3: CASSPLGDQGYYKQYF. CDR3 DNA: TGTGCCAGCAGCCCCCTCGGTGACCAGGGGTACTACAAGCAGTACTTC.

Concerning this clonotype: This likely comes from a read error, as the CDR3 has no conserved phenylalanine or tryptophan at its end. The DNA is omitted, as the CDR3 cannot be located on it reliably, and the CDR3 follows TCRdb's listing. The genes are TRBV11-2 and TRBJ2-7; TRBD2 is the table's D call and was not checked against the DNA. Germline-derived CDR1 and CDR2 are SGHAT and FQNNGV. Including both end residues, the CDR3 is 14 amino acids long. The CDR3 protein is CAMSSLSSGTTPTL.

V and J are TRBV11-2 and TRBJ2-3, with TRBD2 identical over 10 bases. This CDR3 contains 16 residues. After removal of 7 bases from V and 3 bases from J, the junction contained 10 bases not matched to a gene. Germline V gene lookup returns CDR1 SGHAT and CDR2 FQNNGV. The CDR3 here is CASKPPIAGGTDTQYF. Written as DNA, the CDR3 is TGTGCCAGCAAGCCTCCTATAGCGGGAGGTACAGATACGCAGTATTTT.

Comment on this clonotype: A much larger clone lies one base from this, so it may be a read error. The rearrangement joins TRBV5-1 to TRBJ2-1; D gene ambiguous. Trimming left V 5 bases short and J 9 bases short, with 15 bases between. Germline loops: CDR1 SGHRS, CDR2 YFSETQ. The CDR3 is 13 amino acids. The CDR3 DNA reads TGCGCCAGCAGAACCACTCGCCACATTGAGCAGTTCTTC. Protein product: CASRTTRHIEQFF.

A word on this clonotype: Mismatch with germline at one junction end may stem from a read error. The CDR3: CAGSLLAGGLYNEQFF. The CDR3 coding sequence is TGTGCCGGCAGCTTACTAGCGGGGGGGCTCTATAATGAGCAGTTCTTC. The chain carries TRBV11-2 and TRBJ2-1; TRBD2 matches at 13 bases. Germline lookup yields CDR1 SGHAT and CDR2 FQNNGV. This CDR3 is 16 amino acids long.

With respect to this clonotype: One end of the junction does not line up with germline, which may come from a read error. This rearrangement joins TRBV5-5 to TRBJ1-6, with 9 bases that match TRBD1. This CDR3 has 13 residues. CDR1 is SGHKS and CDR2 is YYEKEE in the germline V gene (reference sequence). Written as DNA, the CDR3 is TGTGTCAGCAGTAGACAGGGGGGTTCACCACTCCACTTT. Translating it yields CVSSRQGGSPLHF. Based on the CDR3 plus reference TRBV5-5 and TRBJ1-6, the full variable domain is DAGVTQSPTHLIKTRGQQVTLRCSPISGHKSVSWYQQVLGQGPQFIFQYYEKEERGRGNFPDRFSARQFPNYSSELNVNALLLGDSALYLCVSSRQGGSPLHFGNGTRLTVT.

This clonotype is judged medium-sized. The rearrangement joins TRBV11-2 to TRBJ2-7; 14 bases fit TRBD2. Germline CDR1 is SGHAT and CDR2 is FQNNGV. Trimming cost V 3 bases and J 4 bases; bases outside gene matches: 5. The CDR3 is 16 amino acids. CDR3 in amino acids: CASSLGLAGDRYEQYF. The CDR3 DNA reads as TGTGCCAGCAGCTTGGGACTAGCGGGAGATCGTTACGAGCAGTACTTC.

Regarding this clonotype: A read error is likely, as this CDR3 ends without the conserved phenylalanine or tryptophan. The rearrangement joins TRBV10-3 to TRBJ2-3; 10 bases are shared with TRBD1. CDR3 length: 15 amino acids. Germline assignment: CDR1 ENHRY and CDR2 SYGVKD. CDR3 bases: TGTGCCATCAGGGGGGACAGGGGTGGCACAGACACGCAGTATCTT. Translation: CAIRGDRGGTDTQYL.

This clonotype appeared a few times. The rearrangement links TRBV7-9 to TRBJ2-5; D perhaps matches TRBD1 (5 bases). Germline V gene lookup returns CDR1 SEHNR and CDR2 FQNEAQ (reference sequence). The CDR3 runs to 12 residues. Deletions cut 5 bases from V and 4 bases from J, with 8 bases between. CDR3 bases: TGTGCCAGCAGCCCAGGGCGAGAGACCCAGTACTTC. It codes for CASSPGRETQYF. Looking up the rest from reference TRBV7-9 and TRBJ2-5 gives the full variable domain: DTGVSQNPRHKITKRGQNVTFRCDPISEHNRLYWYRQTLGQGPEFLTYFQNEAQLEKSRLLSDRFSAERPKGSFSTLEIQRTEQGDSAMYLCASSPGRETQYFGPGTRLLVL.